The TCR beta chain described here comes from a study of blood T cell repertoires in COVID-19. The overall study: The United States, Italy and Spain were the sources of the acute and convalescent COVID-19 samples. From T cells, B-cell-depleted T cells, or PBMCs came the material, which was cDNA or gDNA.

Original processing methods: Researchers report that nucleated cell counts were estimated from reference gene primer amplification. The data were produced by immunoSEQ multiplex PCR, yet TCRdb's version contains in-frame clones alone and is incomplete. V and J calls and clone size are as listed in that table; D and trimming were resolved from the DNA. The table shows 300,000 or so clones, with 70% to 90% occurring only once. The CDR3 contains 16 residues. Germline V gives CDR1 SGHAT, CDR2 FQDESV (reference sequence). The ends lost 5 bases at V and 0 bases at J; junction bases unmatched: 9. Sequencing was performed on peripheral blood. The chain couples TRBV11-1 to TRBJ1-2, with TRBD1 matching over 7 bases. The receptor was isolated from a woman in her forties with acute or convalescent COVID-19. CDR3 sequence reads: CASSRDGTAANYGYTF. Written as DNA, the CDR3 is TGTGCCAGCAGCCGTGATGGGACAGCAGCTAACTATGGCTACACCTTC.